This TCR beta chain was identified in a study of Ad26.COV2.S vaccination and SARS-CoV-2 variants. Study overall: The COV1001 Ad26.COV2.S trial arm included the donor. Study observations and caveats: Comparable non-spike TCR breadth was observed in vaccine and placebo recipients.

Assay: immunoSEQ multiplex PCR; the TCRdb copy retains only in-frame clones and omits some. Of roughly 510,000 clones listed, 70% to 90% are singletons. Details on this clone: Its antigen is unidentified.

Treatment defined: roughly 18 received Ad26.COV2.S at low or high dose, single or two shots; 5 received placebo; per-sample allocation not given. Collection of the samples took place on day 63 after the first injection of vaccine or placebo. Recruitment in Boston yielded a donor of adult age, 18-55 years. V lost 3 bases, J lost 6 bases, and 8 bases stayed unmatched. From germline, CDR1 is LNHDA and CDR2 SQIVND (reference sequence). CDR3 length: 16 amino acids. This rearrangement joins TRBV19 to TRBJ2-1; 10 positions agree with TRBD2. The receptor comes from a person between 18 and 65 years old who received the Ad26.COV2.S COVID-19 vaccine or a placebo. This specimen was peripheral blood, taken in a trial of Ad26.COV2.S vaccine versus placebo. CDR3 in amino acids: CASSISGGGLANEQFF. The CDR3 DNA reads TGTGCCAGTAGTATCAGCGGGGGGGGACTAGCCAATGAGCAGTTCTTC.